This TCR beta chain was identified during a study of cytomegalovirus exposure and HLA in healthy donors. General study points: In a later analysis, compared with equally common non-associated chains, HLA-associated beta chains were more expanded. There were some V segments, including TRBV6-2 and TRBV6-3, excluded as indistinguishable.

Turning to this clone: No antigen is known for it.

60 Vbeta and 13 Jbeta primers were used in PCR. Data came from immunoSEQ multiplex PCR; TCRdb stores just in-frame clones and leaves some out. The sample includes some 150,000 clones, over 60% of them seen just once. CDR3 length: 17 amino acids. J was trimmed by 2 bases and V by 5 bases; bases with no gene match: 10. The V gene's germline CDR1 is SEHNR and CDR2 FQNEAQ (reference sequence). The J gene is TRBJ1-3, the V gene TRBV7-9, with 9 nucleotides matching TRBD1. This receptor was identified in a woman aged 25-40 years in good health and CMV-seronegative. The sample was PBMCs. The CDR3 nucleotides are TGTGCCAGCAGCCCCCGGGACAGGGATTATCCTGGAAACACCATATATTTT. Translation gives CASSPRDRDYPGNTIYF.